Presented here are 18 T cell receptor beta chains from one specimen sequenced in a study of T cell responses to AZD1222 COVID-19 vaccine. Assay used: immunoSEQ multiplex PCR; TCRdb lists only in-frame clones, some missing. In the table there are about 70,000 clones, 70% to 90% of which are singletons. The sample here was peripheral blood, taken 28 days after the second dose of the MenACWY control vaccine. The receptors here all came from an adult who received the MenACWY meningococcal vaccine as a control.

The chain combines TRBV12-3 or TRBV12-4 with TRBJ1-5; D gene unclear. The length of the CDR3 is 12 residues. The germline V and J ends were trimmed by 1 base and 6 bases, with 4 bases remaining between them. The CDR3 reads CASSLVSQPQHF. CDR3 nucleotides: TGTGCCAGCAGTTTAGTTAGTCAGCCCCAGCATTTT.

V gene TRBV5-4 combines with J gene TRBJ2-3; 11 nucleotides align to TRBD2. The germline V gene has CDR1 SGHNT and CDR2 YYREEE (reference sequence). V lost 4 bases to trimming and J lost 4 bases; unmatched junction nucleotides: 11. CDR3 length equals 17 residues. The CDR3 sequence is CASSAPNGLAGSDTQYF. CDR3 sequence (DNA): TGTGCCAGCAGCGCCCCGAACGGACTAGCGGGTTCAGATACGCAGTATTTT.

The CDR3: CASNIAYPGAFF. CDR3 nucleotide sequence: TGTGCCAGCAATATCGCCTATCCAGGCGCTTTCTTT. The V call is TRBV12-3 or TRBV12-4, the J call TRBJ1-1; no firm D call. This CDR3 comprises 12 residues. Trimming left V 7 bases short and J 11 bases short, with 17 bases between.

The chain recombines TRBV7-9 with TRBJ1-2; possibly TRBD1 for D (6 bases). V was pared by 5 bases and J by 6 bases, with 22 bases between. CDR3 length: 16 residues. Germline V gives CDR1 SEHNR, CDR2 FQNEAQ (reference sequence). CDR3 nucleotide sequence: TGTGCCAGCAGCCCTGGCCGGCAGGGGATGGGGAATGGCTACACCTTC. Its protein is CASSPGRQGMGNGYTF.

The chain recombines TRBV29-1 with TRBJ1-3; possibly TRBD1 for D (6 bases). The V end was cut by 6 bases, the J end by 4 bases, with 16 bases between. The V gene's germline CDR1 is SQVTM and CDR2 ANQGSEA. This CDR3 contains 14 residues. DNA for the CDR3: TGCAGCGTGGGAAAGACAGGATCAGGAAACACCATATATTTT. This translates into CSVGKTGSGNTIYF.

The chain links TRBV6-2 or TRBV6-3 to TRBJ1-3; D gene unclear. This CDR3 contains 13 residues. Germline V gene lookup returns CDR1 MNHEY and CDR2 SVGEGT. The germline V and J ends were trimmed by 2 bases and 3 bases, with 5 bases remaining between them. CDR3 coding DNA: TGTGCCAGCAGTTACCCGGTTGGAAACACCATATATTTT. Translation: CASSYPVGNTIYF.

The genes are TRBV2 and TRBJ1-2; 7 positions agree with TRBD1. This CDR3 has 14 residues. CDR1 and CDR2 (germline): SNHLY, FYNNEI. V shed 6 bases, J shed 1 base, and the junction held 5 bases outside the gene matches. The CDR3 region has the DNA TGTGCCAGCAGCGGGGGACAGCTTAACTATGGCTACACCTTC. This translates into CASSGGQLNYGYTF.

This clone was seen only once. V is TRBV4-2 and J is TRBJ1-3; no reliable D call. V was trimmed by 4 bases and J by 2 bases, leaving 15 bases between them. This CDR3 has 16 amino acids. Germline loops: CDR1 LGHNA, CDR2 YNFKEQ. CDR3 loop: CASSPLKGIAGNTIYF. The CDR3 coding sequence is TGTGCCAGCAGCCCACTTAAGGGTATTGCTGGAAACACCATATATTTT.

This chain joins TRBV5-5 and TRBJ1-4; D gene unclear. CDR3 size: 15 residues. CDR1 and CDR2 (germline): SGHKS, YYEKEE (reference sequence). The V gene lost 0 bases and the J gene lost 4 bases, with 10 bases spanning the gap. The CDR3 region is CASSLVGDINEKLFF. DNA for the CDR3: TGTGCCAGCAGCTTGGTAGGAGATATTAATGAAAAACTGTTTTTT. Full variable domain (missing parts from reference TRBV5-5 and TRBJ1-4): DAGVTQSPTHLIKTRGQQVTLRCSPISGHKSVSWYQQVLGQGPQFIFQYYEKEERGRGNFPDRFSARQFPNYSSELNVNALLLGDSALYLCASSLVGDINEKLFFGSGTQLSVL.

The chain combines TRBV19 with TRBJ2-1; tentatively, D is TRBD1 (5 bases). Looked up from germline, CDR1 is LNHDA and CDR2 is SQIVND (reference sequence). This CDR3 has 13 residues. Trimming cost V 3 bases and J 4 bases, with 7 bases left between them. The CDR3 sequence is CASSMGPYNEQFF. DNA for the CDR3: TGTGCCAGTAGTATGGGGCCTTACAATGAGCAGTTCTTC.

The table lists this clone with a count of one. The chain carries TRBV2 and TRBJ2-7; D unresolved. Per the germline V gene, CDR1 is SNHLY and CDR2 is FYNNEI. The CDR3 runs 13 residues. V lost 5 bases and J lost 3, with 11 bases in between. CDR3 bases: TGTGCCAGCAGTTCTGACTCACACTACGAGCAGTACTTC. This encodes CASSSDSHYEQYF.

The J gene is TRBJ2-7, the V gene TRBV7-2; a weak D match, TRBD2 (5 bases). Germline CDR1 and CDR2: SGHTA and FQGNSA. Trimming took 5 bases from V and 4 from J, leaving 15 bases between them. The CDR3 length is 14 residues. The CDR3 coding sequence is TGTGCCAGCAGCCGCTGGGGAGTAAGGTACGAGCAGTACTTC. It specifies CASSRWGVRYEQYF.

The rearrangement links TRBV19 to TRBJ1-5; TRBD1 agrees at 8 bases. Germline V gene data show CDR1 as LNHDA and CDR2 as SQIVND (reference sequence). Trimming cost V 5 bases and J 6 bases; bases outside gene matches: 12. This CDR3 region has 16 residues. In DNA form, the CDR3 reads TGTGCCAGTAGTGTCCAAGGACAGGGAAAGTCTCAGCCCCAGCATTTT. Its translation: CASSVQGQGKSQPQHF. Complete variable domain (other parts from reference TRBV19 and TRBJ1-5): DGGITQSPKYLFRKEGQNVTLSCEQNLNHDAMYWYRQDPGQGLRLIYYSQIVNDFQKGDIAEGYSVSREKKESFPLTVTSAQKNPTAFYLCASSVQGQGKSQPQHFGDGTRLSIL.

V gene TRBV5-1 combines with J gene TRBJ2-2, with D tentatively TRBD1 (5 bases). The germline V gene encodes CDR1 SGHRS and CDR2 YFSETQ. V was clipped by 1 base and J by 5 bases, with 12 bases between them. The CDR3 contains 15 residues. The CDR3 spells CASSLWNQGTGELFF. CDR3 coding DNA: TGCGCCAGCAGCTTGTGGAACCAGGGAACCGGGGAGCTGTTTTTT.

The chain joins TRBV11-2 to TRBJ2-2; a weak D match, TRBD2 (5 bases). CDR3 size: 15 residues. Deletions cut 6 bases from V and 6 bases from J, with 17 bases between. Germline assignment: CDR1 SGHAT and CDR2 FQNNGV. The CDR3 sequence: CASSSEADLAGELFF. CDR3 nucleotides: TGTGCCAGCAGTTCCGAAGCGGATTTGGCCGGGGAGCTGTTTTTT.

Remarks on this clone: This sample also contains other DNA sequences that code for the same CDR3. The V call is TRBV4-3, the J call TRBJ1-6; D perhaps matches TRBD1 (5 bases). Trimming removed 1 base from V and 10 bases from J, with 8 bases in between. The CDR3 is 13 amino acids. The germline V gene encodes CDR1 LGHNA and CDR2 YSLEER. The CDR3 here is CASSQAGGSPLHF. As DNA, the CDR3 is TGCGCCAGCAGCCAAGCGGGGGGGTCACCCCTCCACTTT.

This clone was seen a handful of times. The chain recombines TRBV7-2 with TRBJ1-4, with TRBD1 matching 7 bases. Germline V lookup: CDR1 SGHTA, CDR2 FQGNSA. This CDR3 comprises 14 residues. V lost 5 bases, J lost 6 bases, and 6 bases stayed unmatched. The CDR3 loop is CASSRDSRYEKLFF. The CDR3 nucleotides are TGTGCCAGCAGCCGGGACAGCCGTTATGAAAAACTGTTTTTT.

This chain links TRBV7-3 with TRBJ2-4; 12 nucleotides match TRBD1. The V gene's germline CDR1 is SGHTA and CDR2 FQGTGA. V lost 4 bases, J lost 6 bases, and 4 bases stayed unmatched. This CDR3 has 15 amino acids. The CDR3 sequence is CASSSGQGAGNIQYF. CDR3 DNA sequence: TGTGCCAGCAGCTCGGGACAGGGGGCAGGAAACATTCAGTACTTC.